This record concerns one TCR beta chain sequence. These data are taken from a study of cytomegalovirus exposure and HLA in healthy donors. The CDR3 is 13 amino acids. Looked up from germline, CDR1 is SNHLY and CDR2 is FYNNEI. V shed 5 bases and J shed 3 bases, with 7 bases lying between them. PCR primers comprised 60 Vbeta and 13 Jbeta primers. Produced via immunoSEQ multiplex PCR; TCRdb's table is partial and in-frame only. The sample lists some 160,000 clones, almost 85% occurring once. The chain carries TRBV2 and TRBJ2-2; no firm D call. This sequence was found in a woman between 50 and 59 years old in good health and CMV-seronegative. Sequencing was performed on PBMCs. CDR3 bases: TGTGCCAGCAGTCTCCCGGACACCGGGGAGCTGTTTTTT. It specifies CASSLPDTGELFF.